This T cell receptor beta chain came from a study of blood T cell repertoires in COVID-19. About the research overall: COVID-19 samples collected from the United States, Italy and Spain covered acute and convalescent phases. The cDNA or gDNA used as material had been derived from T cells, B-cell-depleted T cells, or PBMCs.

Per the original data handling: Quantification of nucleated cells was approximated via reference gene primer amplification. Profiling relied on immunoSEQ multiplex PCR, and the TCRdb table lists in-frame clones only, not all of them. That table gives V, J and clone size, and the DNA gave D and trimming. The table lists some 340,000 clones, 75% to 90% of them singletons. The ends lost 3 bases at V and 4 bases at J; junction bases unmatched: 3. This CDR3 comprises 14 residues. Per the germline V gene, CDR1 is LNHDA and CDR2 is SQIVND (reference sequence). This receptor was taken from a woman younger than 30 with acute or convalescent COVID-19. The sample consisted of peripheral blood. The chain links TRBV19 to TRBJ2-3; 8 nucleotides align to TRBD2. The CDR3 loop is CASSIREGPDTQYF. CDR3 DNA: TGTGCCAGTAGTATCCGGGAGGGTCCAGATACGCAGTATTTT. Looking up the rest from reference TRBV19 and TRBJ2-3 gives the full variable domain: DGGITQSPKYLFRKEGQNVTLSCEQNLNHDAMYWYRQDPGQGLRLIYYSQIVNDFQKGDIAEGYSVSREKKESFPLTVTSAQKNPTAFYLCASSIREGPDTQYFGPGTRLTVL.